The clone carrying this TCR beta chain was observed a handful of times. Researchers tagged individual cDNA molecules with unique molecular identifiers. TCRdb passed the 5' RACE reads through MiXCR, listing each CDR3 protein once. The table lists roughly 120,000 distinct CDR3 sequences, roughly 12% of them singletons, with 3.5% to 4% in the top ten. This sample was taken from a study of early T cells in non-severe SARS-CoV-2 infection. Overall study context: Sequenced material consisted of bulk RNA (from unsorted whole blood), and chains were unpaired.

Sequencing was performed on whole blood, taken at baseline. The origin of this receptor is an adult who was a healthcare worker with PCR-confirmed SARS-CoV-2 infection or an uninfected control (not recorded which).

CDR3 amino acids: CASSLGGSPGRNTEAFF. DNA of the CDR3: TGTGCCAGCAGCCTCGGGGGGAGTCCTGGGAGGAACACTGAAGCTTTCTTT. The genes are TRBV7-3 and TRBJ1-1, with a possible D match to TRBD1 (5 bases). The germline CDR1 and CDR2 sequences are SGHTA and FQGTGA. CDR3 length equals 17 residues. The V gene lost 5 bases and the J gene lost 1 base, with 20 bases spanning the gap.